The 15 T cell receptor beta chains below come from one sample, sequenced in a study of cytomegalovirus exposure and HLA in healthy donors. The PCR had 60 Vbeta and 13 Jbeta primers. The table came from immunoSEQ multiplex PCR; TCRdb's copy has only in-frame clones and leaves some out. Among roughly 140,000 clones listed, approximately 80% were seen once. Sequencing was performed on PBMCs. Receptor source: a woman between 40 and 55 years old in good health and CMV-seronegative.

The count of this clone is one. CDR3 bases: TGTGCCTGGTCGGGGTTTCACGAGCAGTACTTC. The encoded protein is CAWSGFHEQYF. The chain couples TRBV30 to TRBJ2-7; maybe TRBD2 (5 bases). Germline V gives CDR1 GTSNPN, CDR2 SVGIG (reference sequence). The CDR3 extends over 11 amino acids. V lost 5 bases and J lost 5, with 10 bases in between.

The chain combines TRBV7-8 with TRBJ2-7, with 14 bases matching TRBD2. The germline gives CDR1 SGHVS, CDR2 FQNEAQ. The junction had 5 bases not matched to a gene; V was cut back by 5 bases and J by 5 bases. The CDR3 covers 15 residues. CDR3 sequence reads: CASSPPGLAGDEQYF. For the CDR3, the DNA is TGTGCCAGCAGCCCCCCGGGACTAGCGGGAGACGAGCAGTACTTC.

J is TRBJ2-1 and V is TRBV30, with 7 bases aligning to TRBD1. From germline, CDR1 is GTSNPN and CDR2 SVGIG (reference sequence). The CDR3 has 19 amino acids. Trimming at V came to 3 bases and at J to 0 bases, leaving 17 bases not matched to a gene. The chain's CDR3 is CAWSYRGRGPFSSYNEQFF. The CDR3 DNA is TGTGCCTGGAGCTACAGGGGTCGAGGACCTTTCAGCTCCTACAATGAGCAGTTCTTC.

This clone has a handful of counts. CDR3 region: CASSYSGQGVYEQYF. The CDR3, as DNA: TGTGCCAGCAGTTACTCCGGACAGGGGGTGTACGAGCAGTACTTC. The chain has TRBV6-5 and TRBJ2-7, with 10 bases aligning to TRBD1. Germline values: CDR1 MNHEY, CDR2 SVGAGI. J lost 4 bases, V lost 0 bases, and 3 bases had no gene match. The CDR3 sequence is 15 residues long.

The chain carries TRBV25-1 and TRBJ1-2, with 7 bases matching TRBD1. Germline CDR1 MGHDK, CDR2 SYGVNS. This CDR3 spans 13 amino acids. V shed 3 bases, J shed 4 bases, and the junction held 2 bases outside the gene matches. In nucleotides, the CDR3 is TGTGCCAGCAGTGAGACAGGGCCCTATGGCTACACCTTC. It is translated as CASSETGPYGYTF.

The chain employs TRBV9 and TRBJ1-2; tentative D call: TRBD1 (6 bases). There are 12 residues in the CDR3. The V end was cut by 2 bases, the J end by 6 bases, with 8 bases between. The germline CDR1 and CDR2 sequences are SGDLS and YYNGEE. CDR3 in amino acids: CASSVAGDGYTF. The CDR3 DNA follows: TGTGCCAGCAGCGTCGCAGGGGATGGCTACACCTTC.

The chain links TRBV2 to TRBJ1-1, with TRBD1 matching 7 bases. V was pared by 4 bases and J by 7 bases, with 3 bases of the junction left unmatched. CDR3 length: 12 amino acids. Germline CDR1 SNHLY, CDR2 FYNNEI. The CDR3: CASSGSGGEAFF. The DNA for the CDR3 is TGTGCCAGCAGTGGGTCAGGGGGTGAAGCTTTCTTT.

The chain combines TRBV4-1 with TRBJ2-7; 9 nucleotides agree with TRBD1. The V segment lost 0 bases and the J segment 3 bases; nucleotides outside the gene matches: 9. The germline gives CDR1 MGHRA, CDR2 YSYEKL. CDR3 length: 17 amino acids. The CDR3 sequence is CASSQDSRTGVSYEQYF. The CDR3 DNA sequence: TGCGCCAGCAGCCAAGATTCGAGGACAGGGGTTAGCTACGAGCAGTACTTC.

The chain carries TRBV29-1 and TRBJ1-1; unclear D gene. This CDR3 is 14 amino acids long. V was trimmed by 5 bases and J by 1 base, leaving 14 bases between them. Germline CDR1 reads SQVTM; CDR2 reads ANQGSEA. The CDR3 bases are TGCAGCGTTCCGGAGGACCGGGGGAACACTGAAGCTTTCTTT. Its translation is CSVPEDRGNTEAFF.

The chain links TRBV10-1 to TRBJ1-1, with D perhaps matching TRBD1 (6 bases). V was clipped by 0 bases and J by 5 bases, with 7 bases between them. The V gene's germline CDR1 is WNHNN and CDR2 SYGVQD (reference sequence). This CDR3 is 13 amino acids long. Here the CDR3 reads CASSESRGTEAFF. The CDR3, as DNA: TGCGCCAGCAGTGAGTCAAGGGGGACTGAAGCTTTCTTT.

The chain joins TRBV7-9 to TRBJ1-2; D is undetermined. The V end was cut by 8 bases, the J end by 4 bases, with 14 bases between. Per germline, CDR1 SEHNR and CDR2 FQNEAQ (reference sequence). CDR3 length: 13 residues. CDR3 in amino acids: CASLRSGGYGYTF. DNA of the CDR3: TGTGCCAGCCTCAGGTCAGGAGGCTATGGCTACACCTTC.

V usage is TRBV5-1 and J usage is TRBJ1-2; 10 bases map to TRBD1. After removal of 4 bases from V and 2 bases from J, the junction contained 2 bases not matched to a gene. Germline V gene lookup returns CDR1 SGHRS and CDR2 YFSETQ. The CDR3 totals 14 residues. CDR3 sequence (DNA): TGCGCCAGCAGCACGGGACAGGGGAACTATGGCTACACCTTC. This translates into CASSTGQGNYGYTF.

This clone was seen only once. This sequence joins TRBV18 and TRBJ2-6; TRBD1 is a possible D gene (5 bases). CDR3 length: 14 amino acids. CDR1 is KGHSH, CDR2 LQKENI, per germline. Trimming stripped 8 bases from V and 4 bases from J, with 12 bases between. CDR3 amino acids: CASRNRTGANVLTF. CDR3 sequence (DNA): TGTGCCAGCCGAAACCGGACAGGGGCCAACGTCCTGACTTTC.

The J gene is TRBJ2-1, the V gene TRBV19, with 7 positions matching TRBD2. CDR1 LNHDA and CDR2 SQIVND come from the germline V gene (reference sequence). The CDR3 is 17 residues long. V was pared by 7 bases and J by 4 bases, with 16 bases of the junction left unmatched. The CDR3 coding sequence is TGTGCCAGTACATGGGCGGGGGTTGGTTCCCCGTACAATGAGCAGTTCTTC. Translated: CASTWAGVGSPYNEQFF.

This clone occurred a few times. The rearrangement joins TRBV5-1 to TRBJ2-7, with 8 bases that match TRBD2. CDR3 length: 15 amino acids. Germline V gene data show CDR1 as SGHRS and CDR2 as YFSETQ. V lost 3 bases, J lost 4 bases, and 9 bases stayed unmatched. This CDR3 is CASSSPSSGPYEQYF. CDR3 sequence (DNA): TGCGCCAGCAGCTCACCCTCTAGCGGGCCGTACGAGCAGTACTTC.